Below, 8 T cell receptor beta chains from the same sample are listed, as sequenced in a study of blood T cell repertoires in COVID-19. Using immunoSEQ multiplex PCR, the repertoire was profiled, and TCRdb retains in-frame clones only, with some absent. Seen here are tens of thousands of clones, about 81% observed once, and the top ten hold around 14%. Sequenced: peripheral blood. These receptor sequences come from a man older than 75 with acute or convalescent COVID-19.

The V gene is TRBV4-2, the J gene TRBJ2-3, with D unclear. Trimming stripped 1 base from V and 1 base from J, with 6 bases between. Germline lookup yields CDR1 LGHNA and CDR2 YNFKEQ. The CDR3 is 14 amino acids. The CDR3 loop reads CASSQAGGTDTQYF. The CDR3 DNA sequence: TGTGCCAGCAGCCAAGCCGGAGGCACAGATACGCAGTATTTT.

This chain links TRBV19 with TRBJ1-2; TRBD1 matches 8 bases. The CDR3 is 16 amino acids. Germline CDR1 reads LNHDA; CDR2 reads SQIVND (reference sequence). V was clipped by 4 bases and J by 5 bases; unmatched bases: 12. The DNA of the CDR3 is TGTGCCAGTAGTACCTGGCCAGGGGGCACACGGTATGGCTACACCTTC. Amino acid sequence: CASSTWPGGTRYGYTF.

This clone was detected a few times. The CDR3 is CASSPRQAYEQYF. The CDR3 coding sequence is TGTGCCAGCAGCCCCCGACAAGCTTACGAGCAGTACTTC. The rearrangement uses TRBV7-9 and TRBJ2-7; D unclear. V was shortened by 5 bases and J by 4 bases, with 12 bases between the two germline ends. Germline V gene sequence: CDR1 SEHNR, CDR2 FQNEAQ (reference sequence). The CDR3 length is 13 residues.

The CDR3 nucleotides read TGTGCCAGCACCCCGGCCGGGTTAGCCTACAATGAGCAGTTCTTC. It encodes CASTPAGLAYNEQFF. The chain has TRBV28 and TRBJ2-1; unclear D gene. CDR3 length: 15 residues. Per the germline V gene, CDR1 is MDHEN and CDR2 is SYDVKM. V shed 7 bases and J shed 2 bases, with 15 bases lying between them.

The V call is TRBV7-6, the J call TRBJ1-1, with a possible D match to TRBD1 (5 bases). V lost 4 bases and J lost 11, with 14 bases in between. The CDR3 has 12 residues. Germline CDR1 SGHVS, CDR2 FNYEAQ. In DNA, the CDR3 is TGTGCCAGCAGCTCACGGCTCGGGGGGGCTTTCTTT. This translates into CASSSRLGGAFF.

The chain combines TRBV7-2 with TRBJ2-7, with D perhaps TRBD2 (7 bases). Per the germline V gene, CDR1 is SGHTA and CDR2 is FQGNSA. Trimming shortened V by 1 base and J by 0 bases, and 13 bases separated the two germline ends. The CDR3 sequence is 16 residues long. The CDR3 coding sequence is TGTGCCAGCAGCTTAGGGCTAGCGGACAGCTCCTACGAGCAGTACTTC. Its protein product is CASSLGLADSSYEQYF.

CDR3: CASSFPPRGYTF. In nucleotides, the CDR3 is TGTGCCAGCAGTTTCCCTCCGCGTGGCTACACCTTC. V usage is TRBV6-6 and J usage is TRBJ1-2; unclear D gene. V dropped 4 bases and J dropped 7 bases, with 10 bases sitting between them. Germline CDR1 MNHNY, CDR2 SVGAGI (reference sequence). This CDR3 contains 12 residues.

This clone appeared once. The chain has TRBV6-4 and TRBJ2-2; possibly TRBD2 for D (5 bases). Between the trimmed V and J ends, which lost 5 bases and 11 bases, there was a span of 15 bases. Germline V gives CDR1 MRHNA, CDR2 SNTAGT. The CDR3 totals 13 residues. The chain's CDR3 is CASSLAHRGELFF. The CDR3 bases are TGTGCCAGCAGTCTTGCTCACCGGGGTGAGCTGTTTTTT.